What follows describes a single T cell receptor (beta chain). The data are from a study of blood T cell repertoires in COVID-19. Across the whole study: Samples representing acute and convalescent COVID-19 were sourced from the United States, Italy and Spain. The analysed material was cDNA or gDNA that came from T cells, B-cell-depleted T cells, or PBMCs.

Original processing notes: Nucleated cell counts were estimated from reference gene primer amplification. Assay used: immunoSEQ multiplex PCR; TCRdb lists only in-frame clones, some missing. The DNA gave D and trimming, while V, J and clone size come from that table. The sample records some 300,000 clones, around nine tenths being singletons. CDR3 length: 14 amino acids. The germline V gene encodes CDR1 ENHRY and CDR2 SYGVKD. After removal of 4 bases from V and 5 bases from J, the junction contained 3 bases not matched to a gene. The TCR sequence derives from a man between 70 and 80 years old with acute or convalescent COVID-19. The rearrangement uses TRBV10-3 and TRBJ2-3, with 10 nucleotides matching TRBD2. Sample: peripheral blood. The CDR3 bases are TGTGCCATCAGTGCTAGCGGGAGCGGAGATACGCAGTATTTT. Translating gives CAISASGSGDTQYF.